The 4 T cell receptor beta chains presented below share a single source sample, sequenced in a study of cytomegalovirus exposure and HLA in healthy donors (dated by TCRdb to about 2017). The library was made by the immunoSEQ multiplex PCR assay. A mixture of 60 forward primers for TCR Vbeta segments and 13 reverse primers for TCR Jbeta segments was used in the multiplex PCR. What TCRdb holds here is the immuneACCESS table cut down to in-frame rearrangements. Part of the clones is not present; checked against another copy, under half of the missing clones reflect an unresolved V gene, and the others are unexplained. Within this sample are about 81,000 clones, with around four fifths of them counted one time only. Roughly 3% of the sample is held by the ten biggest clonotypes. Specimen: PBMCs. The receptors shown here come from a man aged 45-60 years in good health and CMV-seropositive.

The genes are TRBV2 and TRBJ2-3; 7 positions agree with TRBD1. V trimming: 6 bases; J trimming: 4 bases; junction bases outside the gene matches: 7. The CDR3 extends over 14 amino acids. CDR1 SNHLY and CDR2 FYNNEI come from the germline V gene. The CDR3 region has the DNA TGTGCCAGCAGCACCAGACAGGGTCCAGATACGCAGTATTTT. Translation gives CASSTRQGPDTQYF.

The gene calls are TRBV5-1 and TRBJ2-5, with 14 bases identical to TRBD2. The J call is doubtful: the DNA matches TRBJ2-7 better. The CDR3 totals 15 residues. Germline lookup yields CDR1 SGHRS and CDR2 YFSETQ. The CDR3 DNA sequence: TGCGCCAGCAGCCGGGGACTAGCGGGAGAAGACGAGCAGTACTTC. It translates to CASSRGLAGEDEQYF.

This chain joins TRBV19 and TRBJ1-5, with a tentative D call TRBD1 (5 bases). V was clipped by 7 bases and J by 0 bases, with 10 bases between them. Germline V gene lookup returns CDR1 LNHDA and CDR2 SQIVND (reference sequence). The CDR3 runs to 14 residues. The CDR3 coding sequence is TGTGCCAGTATGACAGATTATAGCAATCAGCCCCAGCATTTT. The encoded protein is CASMTDYSNQPQHF.

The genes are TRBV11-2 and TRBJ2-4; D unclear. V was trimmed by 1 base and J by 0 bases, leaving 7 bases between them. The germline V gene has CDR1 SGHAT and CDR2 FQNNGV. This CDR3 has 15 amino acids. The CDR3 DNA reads TGTGCCAGCAGCTTAGGCAGACTAGCCAAAAACATTCAGTACTTC. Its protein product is CASSLGRLAKNIQYF.